This T cell receptor beta chain was found in a study of CD8 T cells in Susac syndrome. The CDR3 length is 15 residues. V gave up 7 bases and J gave up 3 bases, with 18 bases separating them. Germline V gene data show CDR1 as MDHEN and CDR2 as SYDVKM. With random hexamers, about 0.45 to 1 ug RNA was reverse transcribed. TCRdb reprocessed the immunoSEQ multiplex PCR reads via MiXCR and lists one record per CDR3 protein. The sample carries hundreds of thousands of distinct CDR3 sequences, over 85% recorded once. Sequencing of TCR beta was undertaken in CD8+ and CD4+ T cells derived from blood. This chain links TRBV28 with TRBJ1-2; tentative D call: TRBD1 (6 bases). The sequenced sample was CD4+ T cells from PBMCs. This receptor was taken from a human donor with multiple sclerosis. CDR3 in DNA: TGTGCCAGCACCCCACCCGGGACATCCGACTATGGCTACACCTTC. This gives the protein CASTPPGTSDYGYTF.